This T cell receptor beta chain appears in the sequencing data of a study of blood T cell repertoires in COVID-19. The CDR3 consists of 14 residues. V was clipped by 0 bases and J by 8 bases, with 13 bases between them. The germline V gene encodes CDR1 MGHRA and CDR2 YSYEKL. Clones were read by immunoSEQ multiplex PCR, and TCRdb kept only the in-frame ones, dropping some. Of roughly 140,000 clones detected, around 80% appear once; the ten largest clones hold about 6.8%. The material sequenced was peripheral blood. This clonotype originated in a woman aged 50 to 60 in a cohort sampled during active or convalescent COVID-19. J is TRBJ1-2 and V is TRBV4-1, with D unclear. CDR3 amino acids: CASSQDITARGYTF. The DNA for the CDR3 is TGCGCCAGCAGCCAAGATATAACAGCTCGGGGCTACACCTTC.